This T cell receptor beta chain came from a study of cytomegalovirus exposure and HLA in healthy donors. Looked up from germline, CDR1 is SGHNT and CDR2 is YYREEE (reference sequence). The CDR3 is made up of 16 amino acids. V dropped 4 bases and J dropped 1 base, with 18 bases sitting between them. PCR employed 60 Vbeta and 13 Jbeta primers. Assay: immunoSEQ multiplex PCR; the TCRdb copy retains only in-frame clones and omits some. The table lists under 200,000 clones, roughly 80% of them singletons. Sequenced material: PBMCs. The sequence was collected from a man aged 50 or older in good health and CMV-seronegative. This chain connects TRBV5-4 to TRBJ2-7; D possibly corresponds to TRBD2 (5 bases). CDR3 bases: TGTGCCAGCAGCCCCTCGCGGGCTCATCATTCCTACGAGCAGTACTTC. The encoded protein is CASSPSRAHHSYEQYF.